A selection of T cell receptor beta chains follows, all from one sample in a study of T cell clonotyping in hematopoietic cell transplantation. Only in-frame clones appear in the TCRdb table, and some are missing; sequencing was by immunoSEQ multiplex PCR. Here the sample spans a few thousand clones, approximately 89% being singletons. Sequences were derived from peripheral blood mononuclear cells, sampled 100 days after allogeneic stem cell transplant. The receptors originated from a male patient aged 70 to 80 who had an allogeneic stem cell transplant from an unrelated donor, so T cells may come from the graft donor. Some clones in this sample may be carry-over from other donors' samples. CDR3s leave out the opening cysteine and the closing phenylalanine or tryptophan. Fields, in order: J gene, V gene, CDR3 protein.

>TRBJ1-5|TRBV30
AWSNAPGEPQH
>TRBJ1-2|TRBV5-3
ARSLPSLPYGYT
>TRBJ2-1|TRBV6-5
ASSPTPSSYNEQF
>TRBJ1-4|TRBV6-6
ASSGDRGVEKLF
>TRBJ2-3|TRBV4-3
ASSQVGTSGRESTDTQY
>TRBJ1-4|TRBV2
ASSVWHSGEKLF
>TRBJ1-2|TRBV2
ASSEEGIGGYT
>TRBJ1-4|TRBV5-1
ASSLGHRNPATNEKLF
>TRBJ2-1|TRBV5-1
ASSLGTFPNEQF
>TRBJ2-1|TRBV29-1
SVAYNEQF
>TRBJ1-2|TRBV9
ASSVVPPRVYT
>TRBJ1-1|TRBV28
AGGFWGAEAF
>TRBJ1-4|TRBV10-3
AIGQGNEKLF
>TRBJ1-5|TRBV9
ASSVEGDRRQPQH
>TRBJ1-2|TRBV6-1
ASSEQGRYGYT
>TRBJ1-1|TRBV9
ASSVGRGRNTEAF
>TRBJ2-7|TRBV4-2
ASTALLGASGYEQY
>TRBJ1-1|TRBV10-3
AIRGRGENTEAF
>TRBJ1-3|TRBV5-1
ASSLATGTGGNTIY
>TRBJ1-6|TRBV7-9
ASSLARRGNSPLH